This T cell receptor beta chain is drawn from a study of response to subunit inactivated influenza vaccine. Study-level findings and limits: New T cells are recruited in small numbers by each seasonal influenza vaccination, according to the authors' suggestion.

Germline V gene sequence: CDR1 DFQATT, CDR2 SNEGSKA (reference sequence). V was trimmed by 4 bases and J by 5 bases, leaving 12 bases between them. The CDR3 covers 13 residues. Each CDR3 protein gets one entry after TCRdb re-called the RT-PCR reads with MiXCR. The sample consists of 500,000 to 600,000 distinct CDR3 sequences, roughly 13% of them appearing once. This clonotype was counted a few times. Its antigen is not known. The sample consisted of PBMCs from blood, taken about 40 days after vaccination. V is TRBV20-1 and J is TRBJ1-5; TRBD1 is a possible D gene (5 bases). The receptor was isolated from a man aged 45 to 65 who received an inactivated influenza vaccine. CDR3 sequence (DNA): TGCAGTGCTACTGACGGGGGTCATCAGCCCCAGCATTTT. Its translation is CSATDGGHQPQHF.